This TCR beta chain was sequenced for a study of T cells after yellow fever vaccination. This clonotype was counted a few times. Its antigen remains unknown. General study results and limits: Re-detected after boosting: most primary clones, 96% of CD4 and 88% of CD8.

Researchers made TCR cDNA using 5'RACE template switching, and this step added a universal primer site and UMIs. TCRdb passed the 5' RACE reads through MiXCR, listing each CDR3 protein once. Of over 110,000 distinct CDR3 sequences in the sample, roughly 8% were seen once. The CDR3 consists of 14 residues. Germline assignment: CDR1 LNHDA and CDR2 SQIVND (reference sequence). V lost 5 bases and J lost 6; bases outside the gene matches: 7. The chain couples TRBV19 to TRBJ1-5; the match to TRBD1 covers 7 bases. Sample: CD4+ T cells sorted from PBMCs, taken 5 days after the yellow fever booster vaccination. This sequence was found in a young man who received the YFV17D yellow fever vaccine. The CDR3 sequence: CASSPRGHVQPQHF. CDR3 coding DNA: TGTGCCAGTAGTCCAAGGGGGCACGTTCAGCCCCAGCATTTT.